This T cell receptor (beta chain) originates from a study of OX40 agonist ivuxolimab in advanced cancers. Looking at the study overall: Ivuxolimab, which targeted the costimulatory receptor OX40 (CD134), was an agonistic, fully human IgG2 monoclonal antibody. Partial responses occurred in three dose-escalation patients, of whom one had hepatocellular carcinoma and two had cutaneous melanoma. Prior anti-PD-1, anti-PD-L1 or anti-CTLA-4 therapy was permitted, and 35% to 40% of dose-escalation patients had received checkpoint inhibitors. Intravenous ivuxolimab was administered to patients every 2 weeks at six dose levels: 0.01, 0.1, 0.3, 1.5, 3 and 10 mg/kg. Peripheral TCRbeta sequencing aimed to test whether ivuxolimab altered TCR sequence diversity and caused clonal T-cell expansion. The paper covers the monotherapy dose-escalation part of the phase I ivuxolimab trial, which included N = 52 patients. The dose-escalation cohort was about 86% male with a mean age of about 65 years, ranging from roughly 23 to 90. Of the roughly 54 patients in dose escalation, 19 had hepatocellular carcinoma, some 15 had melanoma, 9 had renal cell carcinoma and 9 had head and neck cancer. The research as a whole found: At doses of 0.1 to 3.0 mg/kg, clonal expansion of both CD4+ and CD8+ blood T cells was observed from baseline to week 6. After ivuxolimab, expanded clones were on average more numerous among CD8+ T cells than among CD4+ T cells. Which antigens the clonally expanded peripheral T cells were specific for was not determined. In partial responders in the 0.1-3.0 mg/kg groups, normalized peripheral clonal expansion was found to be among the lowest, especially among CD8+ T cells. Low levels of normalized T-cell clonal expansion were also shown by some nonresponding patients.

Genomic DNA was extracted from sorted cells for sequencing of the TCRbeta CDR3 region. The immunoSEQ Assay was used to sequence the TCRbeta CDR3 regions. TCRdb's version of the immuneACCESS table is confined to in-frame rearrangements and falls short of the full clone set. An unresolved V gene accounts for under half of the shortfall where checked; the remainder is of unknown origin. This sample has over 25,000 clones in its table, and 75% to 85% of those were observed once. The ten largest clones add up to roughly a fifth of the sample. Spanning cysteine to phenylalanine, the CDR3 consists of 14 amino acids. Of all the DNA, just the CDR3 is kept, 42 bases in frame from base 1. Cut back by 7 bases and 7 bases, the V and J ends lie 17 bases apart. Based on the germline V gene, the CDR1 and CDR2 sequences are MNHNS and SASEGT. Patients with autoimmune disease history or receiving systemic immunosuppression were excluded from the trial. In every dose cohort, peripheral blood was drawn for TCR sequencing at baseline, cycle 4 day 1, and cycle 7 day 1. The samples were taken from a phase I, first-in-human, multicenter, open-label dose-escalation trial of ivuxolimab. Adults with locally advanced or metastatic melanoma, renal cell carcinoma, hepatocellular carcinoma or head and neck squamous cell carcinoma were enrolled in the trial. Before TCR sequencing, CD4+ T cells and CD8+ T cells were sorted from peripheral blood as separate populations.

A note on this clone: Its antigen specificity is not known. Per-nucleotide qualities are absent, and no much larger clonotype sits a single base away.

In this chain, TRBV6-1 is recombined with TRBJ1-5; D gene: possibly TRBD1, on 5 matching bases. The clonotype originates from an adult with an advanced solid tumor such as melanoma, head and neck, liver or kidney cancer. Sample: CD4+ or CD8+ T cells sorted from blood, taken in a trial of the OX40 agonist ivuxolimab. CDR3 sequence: CASTRWGTDQPQHF. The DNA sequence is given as TGTGCCAGCACCAGATGGGGGACGGACCAGCCCCAGCATTTT.